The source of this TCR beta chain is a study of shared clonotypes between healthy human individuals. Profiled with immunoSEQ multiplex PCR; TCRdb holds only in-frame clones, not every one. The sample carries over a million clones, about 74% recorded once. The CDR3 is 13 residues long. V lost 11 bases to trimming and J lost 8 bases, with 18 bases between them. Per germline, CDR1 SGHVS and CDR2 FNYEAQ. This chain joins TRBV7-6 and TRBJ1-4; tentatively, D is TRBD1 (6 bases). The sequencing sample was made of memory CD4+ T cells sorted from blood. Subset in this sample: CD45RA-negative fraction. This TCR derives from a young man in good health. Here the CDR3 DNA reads TGTGCCGTCAGCAGGCAGGGGCGGGAAAAACTGTTTTTT. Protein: CAVSRQGREKLFF.